The clone carrying this T cell receptor beta chain was counted between two and nine times. Its antigen is unknown. The data stem from a study of human T cells and chemical hapten exposure. As for the study in general: Mostly female patients had alopecia areata, totalis or universalis.

Regarding the study as a whole: TCRs at high frequency, those above 1 in 1000, did not change with DPC sensitization. PT1 expanded TCR numbers rose with patch test score.

CDR1 and CDR2 (germline): LGHNA, YSLEER. J lost 2 bases, V lost 1 base, and 9 bases had no gene match. CDR3 length: 17 residues. The time point was: patch test 3, about 24 weeks after DPC sensitization. Treatment specified: therapeutic diphenylcyclopropenone sensitization with weekly scalp DPC. MiXCR, applied by TCRdb to the RACE reads, yields one record per CDR3 protein. The table lists 75,000 to 90,000 distinct CDR3 sequences, roughly 10% of them singletons, with roughly 3.7% in the top ten. The TCR sequence derives from a woman between 50 and 59 years old with alopecia areata. Some clones in this sample may be carry-over from other donors' samples. This sequence joins TRBV4-3 and TRBJ2-7, with TRBD2 matching over 9 bases. Sequencing was performed on whole blood, taken in connection with sensitization to the hapten diphenylcyclopropenone (DPC). The CDR3 nucleotides are TGCGCCAGCAGCCAAGCCGTTCTAGCGGGACCTACCTACGAGCAGTACTTC. Amino acid sequence: CASSQAVLAGPTYEQYF.